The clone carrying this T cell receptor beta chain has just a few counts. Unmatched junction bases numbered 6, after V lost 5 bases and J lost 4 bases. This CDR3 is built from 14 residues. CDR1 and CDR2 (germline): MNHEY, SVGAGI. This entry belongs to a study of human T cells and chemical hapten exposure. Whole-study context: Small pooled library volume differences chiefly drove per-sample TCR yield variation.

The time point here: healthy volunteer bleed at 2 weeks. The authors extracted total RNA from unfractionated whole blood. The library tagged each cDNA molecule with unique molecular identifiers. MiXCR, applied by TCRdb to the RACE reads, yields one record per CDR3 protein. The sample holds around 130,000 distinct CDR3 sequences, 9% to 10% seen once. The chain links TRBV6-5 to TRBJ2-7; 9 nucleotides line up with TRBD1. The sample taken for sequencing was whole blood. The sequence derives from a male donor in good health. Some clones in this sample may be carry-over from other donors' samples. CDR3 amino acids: CASSGQGMGYEQYF. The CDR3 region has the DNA TGTGCCAGCAGTGGACAGGGGATGGGATACGAGCAGTACTTC.